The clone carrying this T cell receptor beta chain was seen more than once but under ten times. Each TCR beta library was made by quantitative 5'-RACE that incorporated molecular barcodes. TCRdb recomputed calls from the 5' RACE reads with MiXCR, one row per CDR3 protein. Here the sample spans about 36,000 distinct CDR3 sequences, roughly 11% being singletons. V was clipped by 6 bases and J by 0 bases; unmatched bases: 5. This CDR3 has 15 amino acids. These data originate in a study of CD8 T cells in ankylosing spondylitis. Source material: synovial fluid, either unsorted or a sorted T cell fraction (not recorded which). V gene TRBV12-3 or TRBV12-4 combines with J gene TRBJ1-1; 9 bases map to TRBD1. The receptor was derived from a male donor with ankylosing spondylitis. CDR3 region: CASRDGTGLNTEAFF. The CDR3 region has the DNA TGTGCCAGCAGAGATGGGACAGGGTTGAACACTGAAGCTTTCTTT.